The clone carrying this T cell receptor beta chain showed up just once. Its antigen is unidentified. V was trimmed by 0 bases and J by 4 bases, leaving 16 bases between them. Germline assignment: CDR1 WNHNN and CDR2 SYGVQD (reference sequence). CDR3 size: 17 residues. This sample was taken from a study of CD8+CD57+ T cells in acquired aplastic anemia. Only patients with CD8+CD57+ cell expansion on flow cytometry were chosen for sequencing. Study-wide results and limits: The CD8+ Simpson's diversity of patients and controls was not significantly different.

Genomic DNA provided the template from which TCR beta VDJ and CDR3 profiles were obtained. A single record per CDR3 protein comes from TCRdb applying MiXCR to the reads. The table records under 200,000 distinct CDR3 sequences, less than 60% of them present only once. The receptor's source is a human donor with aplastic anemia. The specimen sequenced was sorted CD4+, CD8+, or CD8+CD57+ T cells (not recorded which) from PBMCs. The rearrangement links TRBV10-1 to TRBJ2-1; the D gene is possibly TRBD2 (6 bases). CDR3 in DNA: TGCGCCAGCAGTGAGTCTACACCGGGACTGACTTACAATGAGCAGTTCTTC. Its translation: CASSESTPGLTYNEQFF.